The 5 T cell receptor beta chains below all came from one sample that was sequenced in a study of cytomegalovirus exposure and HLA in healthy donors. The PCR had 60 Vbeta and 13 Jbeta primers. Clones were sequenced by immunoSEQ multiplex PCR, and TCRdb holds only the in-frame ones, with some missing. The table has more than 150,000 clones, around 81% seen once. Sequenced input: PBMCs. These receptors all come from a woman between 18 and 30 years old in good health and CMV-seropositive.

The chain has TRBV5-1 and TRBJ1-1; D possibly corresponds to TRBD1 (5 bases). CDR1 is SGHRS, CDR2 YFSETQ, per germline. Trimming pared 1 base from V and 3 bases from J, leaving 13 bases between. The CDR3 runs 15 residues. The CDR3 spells CASSLTGQLYTEAFF. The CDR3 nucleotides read TGCGCCAGCAGCTTGACAGGCCAACTTTACACTGAAGCTTTCTTT. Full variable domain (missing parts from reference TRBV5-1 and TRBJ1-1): KAGVTQTPRYLIKTRGQQVTLSCSPISGHRSVSWYQQTPGQGLQFLFEYFSETQRNKGNFPGRFSGRQFSNSRSEMNVSTLELGDSALYLCASSLTGQLYTEAFFGQGTRLTVV.

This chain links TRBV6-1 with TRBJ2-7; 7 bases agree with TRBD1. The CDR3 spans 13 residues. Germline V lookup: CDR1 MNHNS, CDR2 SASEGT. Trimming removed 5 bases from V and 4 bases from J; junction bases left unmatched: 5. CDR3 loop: CASSRQGWYEQYV. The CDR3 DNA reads TGTGCCAGCAGTCGACAGGGATGGTACGAGCAGTACGTC.

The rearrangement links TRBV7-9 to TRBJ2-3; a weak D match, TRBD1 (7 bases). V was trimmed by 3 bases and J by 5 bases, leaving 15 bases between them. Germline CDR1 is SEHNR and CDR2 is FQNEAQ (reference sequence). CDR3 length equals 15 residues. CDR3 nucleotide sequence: TGTGCCAGCAGCTTGTGGCAGGGGGGAGGAGATACGCAGTATTTT. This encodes CASSLWQGGGDTQYF.

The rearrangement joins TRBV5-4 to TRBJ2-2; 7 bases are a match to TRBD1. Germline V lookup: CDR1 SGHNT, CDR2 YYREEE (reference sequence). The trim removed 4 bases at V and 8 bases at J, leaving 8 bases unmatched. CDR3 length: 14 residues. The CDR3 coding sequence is TGTGCCAGCAGCGAACGACAGGGAAAGGGGGAGCTGTTTTTT. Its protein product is CASSERQGKGELFF.

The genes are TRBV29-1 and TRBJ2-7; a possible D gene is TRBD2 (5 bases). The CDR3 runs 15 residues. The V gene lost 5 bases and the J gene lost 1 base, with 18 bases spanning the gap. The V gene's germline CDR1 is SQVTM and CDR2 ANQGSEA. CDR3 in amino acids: CSVRRTGRGSYEQYF. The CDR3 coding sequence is TGCAGCGTTCGTAGGACGGGGAGAGGGTCCTACGAGCAGTACTTC.